Listed below are T cell receptor beta chains from one sample, sequenced in a study of blood T cell repertoires in COVID-19. Profiling relied on immunoSEQ multiplex PCR, and the TCRdb table lists in-frame clones only, not all of them. This table has under 550,000 clones, approximately 90% appearing once. Sequenced material: peripheral blood. These receptors all stem from a man between 18 and 29 years old with COVID-19, enrolled during active disease. CDR3s include the opening cysteine and the closing phenylalanine or tryptophan.

cdr3_length,v_call,j_call,cdr3_aa
12,TRBV6-6,TRBJ1-5,CASTHRDQPQHF
16,TRBV7-9,TRBJ2-3,CASSLRGQGMADTQYF
16,TRBV30,TRBJ2-1,CAWRGTSGSSYNEQFF
14,TRBV6-1,TRBJ1-2,CASSDRQGANGYTF
12,TRBV5-4,TRBJ2-3,CASSLLTDTQYF
15,TRBV5-1,TRBJ1-3,CASSFGLRSGNTIYF
14,TRBV7-9,TRBJ2-2,CASSLALGTGELFF
15,TRBV6-5,TRBJ2-5,CASRRKDFSKETQYF
13,TRBV5-1,TRBJ1-1,CASSETENTEAFF
14,TRBV5-1,TRBJ1-5,CASIPGQGNQPQHF
13,TRBV4-1,TRBJ2-1,CASSQPQGNEQFF
18,TRBV7-2,TRBJ2-3,CASSLKSPGQGITDTQYF
15,TRBV30,TRBJ1-5,CAWSEGMGYHQPQHF
15,TRBV5-1,TRBJ1-5,CASSLDAGGGQPQHF
14,TRBV5-1,TRBJ2-3,CASSFAGGQDTQYF
14,TRBV27,TRBJ1-1,CASSPGTANTEAFF